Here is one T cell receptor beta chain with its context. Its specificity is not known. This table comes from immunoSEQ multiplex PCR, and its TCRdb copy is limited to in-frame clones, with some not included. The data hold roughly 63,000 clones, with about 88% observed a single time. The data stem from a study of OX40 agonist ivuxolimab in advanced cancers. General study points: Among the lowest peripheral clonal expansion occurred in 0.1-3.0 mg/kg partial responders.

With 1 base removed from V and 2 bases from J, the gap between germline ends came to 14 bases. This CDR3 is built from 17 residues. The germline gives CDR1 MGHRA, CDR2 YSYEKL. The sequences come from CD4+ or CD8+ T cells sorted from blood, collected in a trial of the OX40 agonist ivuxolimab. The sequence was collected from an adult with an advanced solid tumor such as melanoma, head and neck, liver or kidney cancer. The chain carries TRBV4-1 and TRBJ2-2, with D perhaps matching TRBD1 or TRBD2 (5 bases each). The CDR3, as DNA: TGCGCCAGCAGCCAAGGGGGACGGACCATTAACACCGGGGAGCTGTTTTTT. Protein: CASSQGGRTINTGELFF.